This TCR beta chain is from a study of blood T cell repertoires in COVID-19. Study at large: Donors in the United States, Italy and Spain gave samples during acute or convalescent COVID-19. Sources were T cells, B-cell-depleted T cells, or PBMCs; the material itself was cDNA or gDNA.

V trimming: 6 bases; J trimming: 4 bases; junction bases outside the gene matches: 7. CDR1 and CDR2 from the germline V gene are ENHRY and SYGVKD. The CDR3 is 15 residues long. In the source study's methods: Quantification of nucleated cells was approximated via reference gene primer amplification. Some clones are missing from TCRdb's copy, which holds only in-frame ones; the method was immunoSEQ multiplex PCR. V, J and clone size were drawn from that table, and D and trimming were deduced from the DNA. The repertoire consists of under 250,000 clones, with roughly 84% occurring once and the leading ten covering 25% to 35%.

The chain has TRBV10-3 and TRBJ1-3; 9 bases are a match to TRBD1. The sequence derives from a middle-aged man with acute or convalescent COVID-19. Sequenced: peripheral blood. The CDR3 region has the DNA TGTGCCATCAGCCCACGACAGGGGGAGGGAAACACCATATATTTT. Its translation is CAISPRQGEGNTIYF.